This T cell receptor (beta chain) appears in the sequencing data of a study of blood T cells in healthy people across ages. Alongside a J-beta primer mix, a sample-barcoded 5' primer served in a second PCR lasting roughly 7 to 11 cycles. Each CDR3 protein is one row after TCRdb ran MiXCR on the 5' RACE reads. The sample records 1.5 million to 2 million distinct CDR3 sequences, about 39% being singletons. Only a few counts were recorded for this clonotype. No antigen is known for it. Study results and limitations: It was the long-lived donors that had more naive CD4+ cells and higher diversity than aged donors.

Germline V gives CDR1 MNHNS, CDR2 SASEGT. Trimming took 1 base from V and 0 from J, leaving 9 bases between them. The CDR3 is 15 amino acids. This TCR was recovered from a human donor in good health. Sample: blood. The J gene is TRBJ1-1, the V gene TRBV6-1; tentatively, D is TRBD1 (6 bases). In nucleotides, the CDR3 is TGTGCCAGCAGTGAAGTTAGGGGGTTGAACACTGAAGCTTTCTTT. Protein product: CASSEVRGLNTEAFF.